This T cell receptor (beta chain) was found in a study of blood T cell repertoires in COVID-19. The CDR3 loop spans 15 amino acids. Looked up from germline, CDR1 is MNHNY and CDR2 is SVGAGI (reference sequence). V lost 7 bases to trimming and J lost 2 bases, with 17 bases between them. This clone came up once. The assay was immunoSEQ multiplex PCR, and TCRdb's table has in-frame clones only and misses some. In the table there are around 130,000 clones, about nine tenths of which are singletons. The J gene is TRBJ1-1, the V gene TRBV6-6; no reliable D call. The sequenced material came from peripheral blood. The TCR was taken from a middle-aged man with acute or convalescent COVID-19. The CDR3 coding sequence is TGTGCCAGCAACCAAGCCGGGGATATCAACACTGAAGCTTTCTTT. It codes for CASNQAGDINTEAFF.